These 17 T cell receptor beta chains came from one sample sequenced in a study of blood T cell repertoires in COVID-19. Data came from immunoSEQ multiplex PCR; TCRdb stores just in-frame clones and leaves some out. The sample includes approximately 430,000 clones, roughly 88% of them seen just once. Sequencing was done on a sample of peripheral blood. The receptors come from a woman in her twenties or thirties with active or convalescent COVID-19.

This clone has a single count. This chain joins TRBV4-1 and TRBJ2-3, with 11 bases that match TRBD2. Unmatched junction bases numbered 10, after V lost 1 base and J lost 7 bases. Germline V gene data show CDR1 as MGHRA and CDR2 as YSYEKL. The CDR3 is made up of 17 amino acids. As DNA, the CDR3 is TGCGCCAGCAGCCAAGGACTTAGCGGGGGGGCATTTCATACGCAGTATTTT. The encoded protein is CASSQGLSGGAFHTQYF.

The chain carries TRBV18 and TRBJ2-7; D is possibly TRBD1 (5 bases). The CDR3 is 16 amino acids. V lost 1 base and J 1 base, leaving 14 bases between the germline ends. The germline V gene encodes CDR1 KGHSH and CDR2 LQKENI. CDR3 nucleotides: TGTGCCAGCTCACCACTAGACAGCTTAGTTTCCTACGAGCAGTACTTC. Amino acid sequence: CASSPLDSLVSYEQYF.

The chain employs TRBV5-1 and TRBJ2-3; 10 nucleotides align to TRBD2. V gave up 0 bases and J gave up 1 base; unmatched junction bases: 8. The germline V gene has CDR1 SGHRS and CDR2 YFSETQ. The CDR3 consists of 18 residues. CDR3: CASSLAPTSGARTDTQYF. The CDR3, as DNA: TGCGCCAGCAGCTTGGCCCCTACTAGCGGGGCCCGCACAGATACGCAGTATTTT.

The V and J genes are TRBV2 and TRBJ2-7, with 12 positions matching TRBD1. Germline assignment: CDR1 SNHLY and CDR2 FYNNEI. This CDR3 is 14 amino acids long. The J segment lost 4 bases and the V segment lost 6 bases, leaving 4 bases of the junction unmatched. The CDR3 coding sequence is TGTGCCAGCAGAGCGGGACAGGGGGCTTACGAGCAGTACTTC. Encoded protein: CASRAGQGAYEQYF. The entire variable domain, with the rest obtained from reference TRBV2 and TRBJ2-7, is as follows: EPEVTQTPSHQVTQMGQEVILRCVPISNHLYFYWYRQILGQKVEFLVSFYNNEISEKSEIFDDQFSVERPDGSNFTLKIRSTKLEDSAMYFCASRAGQGAYEQYFGPGTRLTVT.

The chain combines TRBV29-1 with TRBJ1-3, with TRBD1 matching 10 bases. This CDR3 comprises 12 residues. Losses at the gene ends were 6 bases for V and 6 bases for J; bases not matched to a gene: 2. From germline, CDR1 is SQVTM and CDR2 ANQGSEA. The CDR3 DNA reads TGCAGCGTCGGGACAGGGGAAAACACCATATATTTT. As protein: CSVGTGENTIYF. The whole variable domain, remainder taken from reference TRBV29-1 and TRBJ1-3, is SAVISQKPSRDICQRGTSLTIQCQVDSQVTMMFWYRQQPGQSLTLIATANQGSEATYESGFVIDKFPISRPNLTFSTLTVSNMSPEDSSIYLCSVGTGENTIYFGEGSWLTVV.

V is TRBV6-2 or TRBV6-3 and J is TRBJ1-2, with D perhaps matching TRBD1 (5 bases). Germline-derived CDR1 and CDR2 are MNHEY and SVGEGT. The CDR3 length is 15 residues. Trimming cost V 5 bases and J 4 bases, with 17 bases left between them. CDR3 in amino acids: CASSIQGYPLYGYTF. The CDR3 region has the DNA TGTGCCAGCAGTATTCAGGGTTATCCCCTCTATGGCTACACCTTC.

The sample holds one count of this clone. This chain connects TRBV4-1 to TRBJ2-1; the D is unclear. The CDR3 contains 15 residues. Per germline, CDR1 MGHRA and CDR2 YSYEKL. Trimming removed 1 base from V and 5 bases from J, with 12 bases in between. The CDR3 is CASSQAEAPHNEQFF. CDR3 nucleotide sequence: TGCGCCAGCAGCCAAGCCGAGGCCCCTCACAATGAGCAGTTCTTC.

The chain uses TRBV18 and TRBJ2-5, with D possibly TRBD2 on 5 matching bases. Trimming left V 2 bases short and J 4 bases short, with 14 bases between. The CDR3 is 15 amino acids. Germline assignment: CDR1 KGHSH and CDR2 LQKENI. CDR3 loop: CASSPTTTLGETQYF. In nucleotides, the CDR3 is TGTGCCAGCTCACCAACGACTACCCTAGGAGAGACCCAGTACTTC.

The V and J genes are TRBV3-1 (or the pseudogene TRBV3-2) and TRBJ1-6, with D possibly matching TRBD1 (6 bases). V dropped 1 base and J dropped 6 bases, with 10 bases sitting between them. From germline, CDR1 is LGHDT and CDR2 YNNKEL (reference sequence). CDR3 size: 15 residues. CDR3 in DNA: TGTGCCAGCAGCCAAGGACAGGCGTTTAATTCACCCCTCCACTTT. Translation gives CASSQGQAFNSPLHF.

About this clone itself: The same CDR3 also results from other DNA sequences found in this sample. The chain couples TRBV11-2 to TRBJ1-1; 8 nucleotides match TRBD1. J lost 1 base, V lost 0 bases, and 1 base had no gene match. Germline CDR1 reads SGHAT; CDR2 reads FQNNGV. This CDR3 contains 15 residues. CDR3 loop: CASSLEGQANTEAFF. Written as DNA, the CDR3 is TGTGCCAGCAGCTTAGAGGGACAGGCGAACACTGAAGCTTTCTTT.

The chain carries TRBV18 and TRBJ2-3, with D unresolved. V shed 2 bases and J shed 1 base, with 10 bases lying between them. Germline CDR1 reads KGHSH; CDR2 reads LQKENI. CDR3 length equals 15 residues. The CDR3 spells CASSPGSAGTDTQYF. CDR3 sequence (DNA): TGTGCCAGCTCACCAGGATCCGCGGGCACAGATACGCAGTATTTT.

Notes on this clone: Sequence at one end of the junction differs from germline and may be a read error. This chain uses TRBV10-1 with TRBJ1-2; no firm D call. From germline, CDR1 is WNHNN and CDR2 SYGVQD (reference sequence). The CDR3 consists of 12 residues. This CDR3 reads CASSENSAAAEF. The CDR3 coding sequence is TGCGCCAGCAGTGAGAATTCGGCCGCGGCAGAATTC.

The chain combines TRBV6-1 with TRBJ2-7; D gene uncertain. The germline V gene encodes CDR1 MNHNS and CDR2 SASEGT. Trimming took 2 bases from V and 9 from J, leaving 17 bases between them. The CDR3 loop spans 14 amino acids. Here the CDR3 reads CASSESSGLRTQYF. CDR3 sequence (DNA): TGTGCCAGCAGTGAAAGTTCCGGTTTACGTACGCAGTACTTC.

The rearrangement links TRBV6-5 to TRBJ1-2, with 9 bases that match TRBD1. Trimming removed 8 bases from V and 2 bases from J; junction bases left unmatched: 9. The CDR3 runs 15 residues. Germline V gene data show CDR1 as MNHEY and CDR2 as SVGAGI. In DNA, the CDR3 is TGTGCCAGCCGAAAAGACAGGGGGGCGAACTATGGCTACACCTTC. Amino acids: CASRKDRGANYGYTF.

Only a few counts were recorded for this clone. The CDR3 bases are TGTGCCAGCAGTGGGACAGCATACCGAACGGGGTATGGCTACACCTTC. It is translated as CASSGTAYRTGYGYTF. The chain carries TRBV6-1 and TRBJ1-2; tentatively, D is TRBD1 (6 bases). The CDR3 loop spans 16 amino acids. Germline lookup yields CDR1 MNHNS and CDR2 SASEGT. Trimming removed 4 bases at V and 5 bases at J, with 20 bases between.

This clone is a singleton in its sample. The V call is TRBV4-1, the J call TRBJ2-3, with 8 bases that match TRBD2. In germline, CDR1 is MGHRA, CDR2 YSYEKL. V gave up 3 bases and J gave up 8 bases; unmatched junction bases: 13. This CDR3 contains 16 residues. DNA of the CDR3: TGCGCCAGCAGCCAGGCGAAAGCGGGGGCACAGGTTACGCAGTATTTT. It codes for CASSQAKAGAQVTQYF.

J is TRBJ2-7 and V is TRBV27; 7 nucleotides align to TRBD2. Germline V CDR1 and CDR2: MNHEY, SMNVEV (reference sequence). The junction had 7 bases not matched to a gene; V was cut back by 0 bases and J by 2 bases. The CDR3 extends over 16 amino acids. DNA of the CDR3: TGTGCCAGCAGTTTATCGATCCGGGGGGTAACCTACGAGCAGTACTTC. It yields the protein CASSLSIRGVTYEQYF.